Below are 3 T cell receptor beta chains sequenced from a single sample in a study of glioma-infiltrating T cells after dendritic cell vaccination. Assay: immunoSEQ multiplex PCR; the TCRdb copy retains only in-frame clones and omits some. The profile covers 45,000 to 60,000 clones, with 70% to 85% appearing a single time and about a sixth taken by the ten largest. Time point reported: after dendritic cell vaccination, including at tumor progression/relapse. Specimen: blood, collected after dendritic cell vaccination. These receptors were collected from a human donor with glioblastoma.

The rearrangement links TRBV7-2 to TRBJ2-7; D unclear. The CDR3 length is 12 residues. CDR1 and CDR2 (germline): SGHTA, FQGNSA. Trimming left V 5 bases short and J 3 bases short, with 8 bases between. The CDR3, as DNA: TGTGCCAGCAGCCCACGACTCTACGAGCAGTACTTC. It codes for CASSPRLYEQYF.

This chain connects TRBV15 to TRBJ1-2; D is unclear. With 1 base removed from V and 2 bases from J, the gap between germline ends came to 8 bases. Germline V gene lookup returns CDR1 LNHNV and CDR2 YYDKDF (reference sequence). The CDR3 consists of 14 residues. CDR3 DNA: TGTGCCACCAGCAGAGGTGGCAGGAACTATGGCTACACCTTC. It is translated as CATSRGGRNYGYTF. Drawing the rest from reference TRBV15 and TRBJ1-2, the complete variable domain is DAMVIQNPRYQVTQFGKPVTLSCSQTLNHNVMYWYQQKSSQAPKLLFHYYDKDFNNEADTPDNFQSRRPNTSFCFLDIRSPGLGDTAMYLCATSRGGRNYGYTFGSGTRLTVV.

The chain combines TRBV2 with TRBJ1-4; 8 bases agree with TRBD1. The V segment lost 11 bases and the J segment 8 bases; nucleotides outside the gene matches: 10. CDR1 and CDR2 from the germline V gene are SNHLY and FYNNEI. The CDR3 runs 13 residues. The CDR3 region has the DNA TGTGCCGGACAGGGCCCGGGGCGGGAAAAACTGTTTTTT. Translating gives CAGQGPGREKLFF.